This T cell receptor beta chain was captured by sequencing in a study of blood T cell repertoires in COVID-19. Whole-study context: From T cells, B-cell-depleted T cells, or PBMCs came the material, which was cDNA or gDNA.

TCRdb's copy holds only in-frame clones and misses some; the assay was immunoSEQ multiplex PCR. The data show 110,000 to 150,000 clones, with roughly 80% seen just once and roughly 3.6% held by the top ten. Sequencing was carried out using peripheral blood. The receptor's source is a man in his 70s who had recovered from COVID-19.

CDR3 sequence reads: CASSQGTGQNEQFF. The CDR3 DNA reads TGCGCCAGCAGCCAAGGGACAGGGCAAAATGAGCAGTTCTTC. The chain couples TRBV5-1 to TRBJ2-1, with 9 positions matching TRBD1. V shed 4 bases and J 7 bases; nucleotides not matched to a gene: 6. Germline V gives CDR1 SGHRS, CDR2 YFSETQ. This CDR3 is 14 amino acids long.